This T cell receptor beta chain was identified in a study of T cell responses to AZD1222 COVID-19 vaccine. Study-wide results and caveats: Only after the peak T cell response were repertoires sampled. Targeting of unmutated variant regions was reportedly seen in nearly half of spike-specific TCRs.

The protocol was immunoSEQ multiplex PCR, while the TCRdb copy is restricted to in-frame clones and leaves out a portion. The top ten hold about 9.4% of the sample, which has around 100,000 clones, around 82% seen once. Concerning this clone itself: Its antigen remains unidentified.

Germline assignment: CDR1 SGHAT and CDR2 FQNNGV. V was cut by 0 bases and J by 4 bases, with 10 bases left in between. This CDR3 is 16 amino acids long. The sequenced sample was peripheral blood, obtained on day 0 of AZD1222 vaccination. V and J are TRBV11-2 and TRBJ1-6; no clear D. This receptor was obtained from an adult in good health. The CDR3 bases are TGTGCCAGCAGCTTAGAGAAGCGGTCTTATAATTCACCCCTCCACTTT. Protein: CASSLEKRSYNSPLHF.